This passage covers 6 T cell receptor beta chains from one sample sequenced in a study of lung T cells in sarcoidosis with Löfgren's syndrome. TCRdb reanalysed the reads using MiXCR and keeps one entry per CDR3 protein. The data contain around 60,000 distinct CDR3 sequences, around 20% of them singletons. The sample taken for sequencing was CD4+ T cells from PBMCs. These receptors came from a human donor with sarcoidosis (Löfgren's syndrome or another form), or a control subject (not recorded which).

A note on this clonotype: Just one base apart from a much larger clone, this may be a read error. The chain carries TRBV27 and TRBJ1-2; TRBD1 matches 7 bases. The CDR3 runs 14 residues. CDR1 MNHEY and CDR2 SMNVEV come from the germline V gene (reference sequence). With V trimmed by 6 bases and J by 0 bases, 4 bases remained unmatched. CDR3 sequence: CASSLGQANYGYTF. The CDR3 region has the DNA TGTGCCAGCAGCCTCGGACAGGCTAACTATGGCTACACCTTC.

Remarks on this clonotype: A much larger clone differs from this one at a single base, so this may be a read error. The chain is built from TRBV5-1 and TRBJ2-3; 7 bases match TRBD1. The CDR3 has 19 amino acids. Germline V lookup: CDR1 SGHRS, CDR2 YFSETQ. Trimming took 4 bases from V and 5 from J; bases not matched to a gene: 22. The CDR3 nucleotides are TGCGCCAGCAGCCCACATCCCCTCTCCCCGACAGGGACGGGAGATACGCAGTATTTT. Protein: CASSPHPLSPTGTGDTQYF.

The V and J genes are TRBV12-3 or TRBV12-4 and TRBJ1-1; D is perhaps TRBD1 (5 bases). This CDR3 has 14 residues. The CDR3 DNA is TGTGCAATTAAAGAAGGGGCTCTAAACACTGAAGCTTTCTTT. The encoded protein is CAIKEGALNTEAFF.

The table lists this clonotype with many counts. This chain uses TRBV6-1 with TRBJ1-1, with D unresolved. The CDR3 has 13 amino acids. Germline V lookup: CDR1 MNHNS, CDR2 SASEGT. V gave up 1 base and J gave up 3 bases, with 6 bases separating them. CDR3 sequence (DNA): TGTGCCAGCAGTGAAGTCAGGTACACTGAAGCTTTCTTT. This translates into CASSEVRYTEAFF.

This clonotype has more than one count but fewer than ten. The rearrangement links TRBV2 to TRBJ2-3; no reliable D call. V lost 4 bases and J 3 bases, leaving 5 bases between the germline ends. The CDR3 runs 12 residues. Germline V gene sequence: CDR1 SNHLY, CDR2 FYNNEI. CDR3 region: CASSVGTDTQYF. CDR3 sequence (DNA): TGTGCCAGCAGTGTGGGGACAGATACGCAGTATTTT.

This clonotype was observed a handful of times. The chain uses TRBV7-2 and TRBJ2-1; D perhaps matches TRBD2 (6 bases). Trimming cost V 5 bases and J 6 bases, with 17 bases left between them. The CDR3 has 15 amino acids. CDR1 is SGHTA and CDR2 is FQGNSA in the germline V gene. CDR3 coding DNA: TGTGCCAGCAGCCCTCTAGCGTCCCTTTTCAATGAGCAGTTCTTC. It specifies CASSPLASLFNEQFF.